These 18 T cell receptor beta chains share one sample of origin, sequenced in a study of cytomegalovirus exposure and HLA in healthy donors. The PCR ran on 60 Vbeta and 13 Jbeta primers. Repertoires were generated with immunoSEQ multiplex PCR, while TCRdb's copy carries only in-frame clones and drops some. The sample has under 200,000 clones; 65% to 85% are singletons. Sequences were obtained from PBMCs. These receptors were obtained from a woman in her 30s in good health and CMV-seropositive.

The chain has TRBV14 and TRBJ2-3, with D possibly TRBD1 on 6 matching bases. The CDR3 length is 13 residues. Germline V lookup: CDR1 SGHDN, CDR2 FVKESK. V was pared by 4 bases and J by 4 bases, with 9 bases between. The CDR3 nucleotides read TGTGCCAGCAGCCCAGGGGTTCCAGATACGCAGTATTTT. Translated: CASSPGVPDTQYF.

This chain links TRBV28 with TRBJ1-1; perhaps TRBD1 as D (5 bases). Germline V gene data show CDR1 as MDHEN and CDR2 as SYDVKM. CDR3 length: 13 residues. V was shortened by 5 bases and J by 3 bases, with 10 bases between the two germline ends. The CDR3 loop is CASSRGGYTEAFF. CDR3 in DNA: TGTGCCAGCAGTCGGGGGGGGTACACTGAAGCTTTCTTT.

This clone has a count of ten or more. The V gene is TRBV6-5, the J gene TRBJ2-7; possible D gene TRBD1, 5 bases. This CDR3 is 13 amino acids long. In germline, CDR1 is MNHEY, CDR2 SVGAGI. The V end lost 8 bases, the J end lost 0 bases, and 11 bases lay between the germline ends. The CDR3 protein is CASGALSSYEQYF. The CDR3 nucleotides are TGTGCCAGCGGGGCTCTAAGCTCCTACGAGCAGTACTTC.

V is TRBV6-5 and J is TRBJ2-7; 9 bases fit TRBD1. CDR1 and CDR2 (germline): MNHEY, SVGAGI. V lost 2 bases to trimming and J lost 2 bases; unmatched junction nucleotides: 4. The CDR3 is 15 residues long. As DNA, the CDR3 is TGTGCCAGCAGTTACGGCGGGACAGGGACCTACGAGCAGTACTTC. Residues: CASSYGGTGTYEQYF.

Concerning this clone itself: A junction end diverges from the germline sequence, so it may reflect a read error. This chain connects TRBV7-9 to TRBJ1-4; D may be TRBD1 (6 bases). Germline CDR1 and CDR2: SEHNR and FQNEAQ (reference sequence). The CDR3 consists of 12 residues. CDR3 sequence: CSSSLVGGRTDF. The CDR3 DNA is TGTTCCAGCAGCTTAGTCGGGGGGCGGACAGATTTT. Full variable domain (rest looked up from reference TRBV7-9 and TRBJ1-4): DTGVSQNPRHKITKRGQNVTFRCDPISEHNRLYWYRQTLGQGPEFLTYFQNEAQLEKSRLLSDRFSAERPKGSFSTLEIQRTEQGDSAMYLCSSSLVGGRTDFGSGTQLSVL.

This clone was seen only a few times. The chain carries TRBV7-9 and TRBJ2-1; 7 bases agree with TRBD1. Germline V gene sequence: CDR1 SEHNR, CDR2 FQNEAQ (reference sequence). The CDR3 is 13 amino acids. V lost 6 bases, J lost 7 bases, and 6 bases stayed unmatched. CDR3 protein: CASSYPGGNEQFF. In DNA, the CDR3 is TGTGCCAGCAGTTATCCAGGGGGTAATGAGCAGTTCTTC.

V gene TRBV5-1 combines with J gene TRBJ2-3; 11 nucleotides agree with TRBD2. Germline loops: CDR1 SGHRS, CDR2 YFSETQ. This CDR3 has 18 residues. V lost 4 bases and J lost 1; bases outside the gene matches: 11. CDR3 DNA: TGCGCCAGCAGCCCCAGACTAGCGGGACAAGGGGGCACAGATACGCAGTATTTT. Translating gives CASSPRLAGQGGTDTQYF.

The V gene is TRBV29-1, the J gene TRBJ1-2; D is unresolved. Trimming took 6 bases from V and 4 from J, leaving 12 bases between them. The germline CDR1 and CDR2 sequences are SQVTM and ANQGSEA. The CDR3 is 12 residues long. In DNA, the CDR3 is TGCAGCGTCGTAAATCCCCGCTATGGCTACACCTTC. This gives the protein CSVVNPRYGYTF.

The chain combines TRBV11-2 with TRBJ2-1; the D gene is possibly TRBD2 (5 bases). CDR1 is SGHAT, CDR2 FQNNGV, per germline. The CDR3 is made up of 11 amino acids. Trimming removed 2 bases at V and 10 bases at J, with 6 bases between. CDR3 DNA sequence: TGTGCCAGCAGCTTATCGGGGGAGCAGTTCTTC. Amino acids: CASSLSGEQFF.

This clone has more than one count but fewer than ten. The chain employs TRBV7-9 and TRBJ1-2, with 7 bases that match TRBD1. From germline, CDR1 is SEHNR and CDR2 FQNEAQ (reference sequence). CDR3 length: 16 residues. J gave up 3 bases and V 6 bases, and 13 bases lay outside the gene matches. The CDR3 nucleotides read TGTGCCAGCAGGCGTACGGGACAGACTCTAGACTATGGCTACACCTTC. Translation: CASRRTGQTLDYGYTF.

This clone was counted once. The V gene is TRBV5-1, the J gene TRBJ2-7; 7 nucleotides line up with TRBD1. This CDR3 contains 17 residues. Germline CDR1 is SGHRS and CDR2 is YFSETQ. V shed 0 bases, J shed 2 bases, and the junction held 11 bases outside the gene matches. CDR3 bases: TGCGCCAGCAGCTTGGCAAAAGTAGGGACAGTAACCTACGAGCAGTACTTC. It is translated as CASSLAKVGTVTYEQYF.

The chain joins TRBV5-1 to TRBJ1-3, with 7 bases lining up with TRBD1. V lost 4 bases and J lost 0; bases outside the gene matches: 4. The CDR3 is 15 residues long. CDR1 is SGHRS and CDR2 is YFSETQ in the germline V gene. Here the CDR3 DNA reads TGCGCCAGCAGCGGGGGACAGAACTCTGGAAACACCATATATTTT. Translation gives CASSGGQNSGNTIYF.

The chain recombines TRBV5-6 with TRBJ1-1; D is perhaps TRBD1 (5 bases). The ends were cut back, 5 bases at V and 0 bases at J, with 17 bases in the middle. In germline, CDR1 is SGHDT, CDR2 YYEEEE. The CDR3 is 16 amino acids. The CDR3: CASRTARPLMNTEAFF. The CDR3 DNA reads TGTGCCAGCAGGACAGCCCGGCCCCTTATGAACACTGAAGCTTTCTTT.

Comment on this clone: One end of the junction is discordant with germline, which a read error may explain. This rearrangement joins TRBV7-9 to TRBJ1-1, with D tentatively TRBD1 (6 bases). Germline lookup yields CDR1 SEHNR and CDR2 FQNEAQ (reference sequence). There are 13 residues in the CDR3. CDR3 amino acids: CSSSSLDRPEAFF. As DNA, the CDR3 is TGTTCCAGCAGCTCCTTGGACAGACCTGAAGCTTTCTTT.

This clone came up a few times. This chain joins TRBV7-7 and TRBJ2-3, with 10 bases aligning to TRBD1. The CDR3 runs to 13 residues. Germline CDR1 is SSHAT and CDR2 is FNYEAQ (reference sequence). The CDR3 DNA sequence: TGTGCTAGCGGGACAGGGGAGTTCCTTACGCAGTATTTT. Residues: CASGTGEFLTQYF.

The chain has TRBV7-8 and TRBJ2-7; weak D call: TRBD2 (5 bases). Germline V lookup: CDR1 SGHVS, CDR2 FQNEAQ. V was shortened by 5 bases and J by 4 bases, with 15 bases between the two germline ends. This CDR3 spans 14 amino acids. The DNA for the CDR3 is TGTGCCAGCAGCCGGCACTCACGGGAATACGAGCAGTACTTC. Protein product: CASSRHSREYEQYF.

The rearrangement links TRBV5-1 to TRBJ1-2; a weak D match, TRBD1 (5 bases). V dropped 3 bases and J dropped 5 bases, with 14 bases sitting between them. The CDR3 has 14 residues. In germline, CDR1 is SGHRS, CDR2 YFSETQ. CDR3 region: CASSSSWGSYGYTF. The CDR3 DNA sequence: TGCGCCAGCAGCTCCTCCTGGGGCTCATATGGCTACACCTTC. Based on the CDR3 plus reference TRBV5-1 and TRBJ1-2, the full variable domain is KAGVTQTPRYLIKTRGQQVTLSCSPISGHRSVSWYQQTPGQGLQFLFEYFSETQRNKGNFPGRFSGRQFSNSRSEMNVSTLELGDSALYLCASSSSWGSYGYTFGSGTRLTVV.

V usage is TRBV5-1 and J usage is TRBJ2-5; D gene unclear. The CDR3 loop spans 11 amino acids. V dropped 4 bases and J dropped 5 bases, with 6 bases sitting between them. CDR1 SGHRS and CDR2 YFSETQ come from the germline V gene. The CDR3 region is CASSQRETQYF. CDR3 sequence (DNA): TGCGCCAGCAGCCAACGGGAGACCCAGTACTTC.